These 8 T cell receptor beta chains were sequenced from one sample in a study of cytomegalovirus exposure and HLA in healthy donors. Amplification used 60 Vbeta primers and 13 Jbeta primers. The method was immunoSEQ multiplex PCR; TCRdb's version includes in-frame clones alone and lacks a portion of them. The table lists 110,000 or so clones, roughly 15% of them singletons. The sample comprised PBMCs. Receptor source: a female donor in good health and CMV-seronegative.

This clone came up a few times. This chain links TRBV7-2 with TRBJ2-3; 9 nucleotides line up with TRBD1. This CDR3 region has 12 residues. Losses at the gene ends were 5 bases for V and 13 bases for J; bases not matched to a gene: 7. Germline-derived CDR1 and CDR2 are SGHTA and FQGNSA. DNA for the CDR3: TGTGCCAGCAGCCCAAGGACAGGGGTGGAGTATTTT. Its translation is CASSPRTGVEYF.

In its sample, this clone was seen a few times. This chain links TRBV5-1 with TRBJ2-6, with a possible D match to TRBD2 (6 bases). The CDR3 spans 18 residues. The ends were cut back, 0 bases at V and 0 bases at J, with 13 bases in the middle. CDR1 SGHRS and CDR2 YFSETQ come from the germline V gene. The CDR3 reads CASSLGHGGYSGANVLTF. The CDR3 DNA reads as TGCGCCAGCAGCTTGGGACACGGAGGGTACTCTGGGGCCAACGTCCTGACTTTC.

The gene calls are TRBV19 and TRBJ2-7; 12 nucleotides align to TRBD2. V dropped 2 bases and J dropped 6; count of bases not matched to a gene: 2. The CDR3 has 14 residues. CDR1 and CDR2 from the germline V gene are LNHDA and SQIVND (reference sequence). The CDR3 reads CASSILAGGIEQYF. The DNA of the CDR3 is TGTGCCAGTAGTATACTAGCGGGAGGGATCGAGCAGTACTTC.

J is TRBJ1-1 and V is TRBV7-9; 11 bases line up with TRBD1. Trimming at V came to 5 bases and at J to 0 bases, leaving 14 bases not matched to a gene. Germline-derived CDR1 and CDR2 are SEHNR and FQNEAQ (reference sequence). CDR3 size: 19 residues. This CDR3 is CASSRGTGGGLALNTEAFF. CDR3 nucleotides: TGTGCCAGCAGCCGCGGGACAGGGGGTGGGCTTGCCCTGAACACTGAAGCTTTCTTT.

The rearrangement joins TRBV29-1 to TRBJ1-5; 9 bases line up with TRBD1. CDR1 SQVTM and CDR2 ANQGSEA come from the germline V gene. This CDR3 region has 15 residues. The ends lost 4 bases at V and 4 bases at J; junction bases unmatched: 8. The CDR3 spells CSVGQGTGTNQPQHF. CDR3 sequence (DNA): TGCAGCGTTGGCCAGGGGACAGGGACTAATCAGCCCCAGCATTTT.

This clone was seen a handful of times. The rearrangement links TRBV7-8 to TRBJ2-6; D is unclear. This CDR3 comprises 19 residues. Trimming pared 4 bases from V and 0 bases from J, leaving 19 bases between. Germline values: CDR1 SGHVS, CDR2 FQNEAQ. The CDR3 coding sequence is TGTGCCAGCAGCTCAATTAGACGTTCCTCTAGCTCTGGGGCCAACGTCCTGACTTTC. Amino acids: CASSSIRRSSSSGANVLTF.

Only one count was recorded for this clone. The rearrangement links TRBV9 to TRBJ1-2, with 12 positions matching TRBD1. CDR1 is SGDLS and CDR2 is YYNGEE in the germline V gene. This CDR3 spans 15 amino acids. The V and J ends lost 3 bases and 4 bases, in that order; junction bases with no gene match: 4. The CDR3 loop reads CASSAGTGGFYGYTF. In DNA form, the CDR3 reads TGTGCCAGCAGCGCCGGGACAGGGGGCTTCTATGGCTACACCTTC.

As concerns this clone: A read error may produce the germline difference seen at one junction end. This sequence joins TRBV18 and TRBJ1-1; TRBD1 matches 7 bases. The germline gives CDR1 KGHSH, CDR2 LQKENI. The CDR3 loop spans 15 amino acids. The CDR3 region is CASSRRDRSNPEAFF. The CDR3 DNA sequence: TGTGCCAGCTCACGCCGGGACAGATCGAACCCTGAAGCTTTCTTT.